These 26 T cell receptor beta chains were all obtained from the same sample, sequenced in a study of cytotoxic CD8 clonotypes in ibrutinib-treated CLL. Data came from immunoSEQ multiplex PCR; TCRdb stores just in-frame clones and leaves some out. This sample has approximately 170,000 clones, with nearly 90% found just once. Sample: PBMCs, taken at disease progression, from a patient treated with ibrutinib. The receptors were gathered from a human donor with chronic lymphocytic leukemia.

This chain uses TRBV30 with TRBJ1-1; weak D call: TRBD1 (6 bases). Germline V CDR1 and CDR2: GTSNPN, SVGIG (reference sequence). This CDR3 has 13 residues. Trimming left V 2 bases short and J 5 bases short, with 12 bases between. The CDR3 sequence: CAWSSQGQTEAFF. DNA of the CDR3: TGTGCCTGGAGTTCGCAGGGGCAGACTGAAGCTTTCTTT.

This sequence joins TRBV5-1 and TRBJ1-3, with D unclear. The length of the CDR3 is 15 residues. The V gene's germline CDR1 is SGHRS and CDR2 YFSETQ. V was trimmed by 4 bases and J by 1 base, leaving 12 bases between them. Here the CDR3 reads CASSASWASGNTIYF. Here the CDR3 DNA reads TGCGCCAGCAGCGCTAGTTGGGCTTCTGGAAACACCATATATTTT.

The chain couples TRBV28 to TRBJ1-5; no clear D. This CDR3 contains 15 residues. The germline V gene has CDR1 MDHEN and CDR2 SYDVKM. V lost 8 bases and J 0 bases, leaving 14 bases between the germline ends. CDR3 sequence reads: CASLIATTSNQPQHF. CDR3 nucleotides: TGTGCCAGCCTGATAGCGACAACTAGCAATCAGCCCCAGCATTTT.

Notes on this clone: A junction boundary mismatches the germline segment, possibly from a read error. The CDR3 DNA follows: TGTGCTAGCAGCTCGGGACACGAAGGAAACACCATATATTTT. Translating it yields CASSSGHEGNTIYF. The rearrangement uses TRBV7-7 and TRBJ1-3; possible D gene TRBD1, 6 bases. The CDR3 has 14 amino acids. The V gene's germline CDR1 is SSHAT and CDR2 FNYEAQ (reference sequence).

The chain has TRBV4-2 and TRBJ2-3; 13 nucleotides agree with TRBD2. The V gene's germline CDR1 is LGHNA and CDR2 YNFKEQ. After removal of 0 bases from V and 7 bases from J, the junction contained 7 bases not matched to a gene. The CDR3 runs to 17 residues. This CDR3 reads CASSQDPTSGRGNTQYF. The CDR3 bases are TGTGCCAGCAGCCAAGATCCAACTAGCGGGAGGGGCAATACGCAGTATTTT.

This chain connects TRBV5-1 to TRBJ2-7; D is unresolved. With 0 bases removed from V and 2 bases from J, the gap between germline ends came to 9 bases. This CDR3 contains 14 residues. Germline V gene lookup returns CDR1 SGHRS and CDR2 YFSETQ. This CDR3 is CASSLGTVAYEQYF. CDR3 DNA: TGCGCCAGCAGCTTGGGGACCGTGGCCTACGAGCAGTACTTC.

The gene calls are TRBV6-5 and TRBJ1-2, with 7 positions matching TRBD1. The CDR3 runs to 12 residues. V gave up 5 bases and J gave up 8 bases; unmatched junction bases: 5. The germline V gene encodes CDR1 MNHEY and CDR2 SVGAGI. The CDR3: CASSLRGSGYTF. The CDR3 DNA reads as TGTGCCAGCAGTCTCAGGGGGAGCGGCTACACCTTC.

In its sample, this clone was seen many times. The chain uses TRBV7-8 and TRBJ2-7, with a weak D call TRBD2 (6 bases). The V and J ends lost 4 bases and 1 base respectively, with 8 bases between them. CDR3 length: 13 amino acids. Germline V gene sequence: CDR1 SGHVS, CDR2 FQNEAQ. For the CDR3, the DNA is TGTGCCAGCAGCTCGGGACTTTCCTACGAGCAGTACTTC. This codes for CASSSGLSYEQYF.

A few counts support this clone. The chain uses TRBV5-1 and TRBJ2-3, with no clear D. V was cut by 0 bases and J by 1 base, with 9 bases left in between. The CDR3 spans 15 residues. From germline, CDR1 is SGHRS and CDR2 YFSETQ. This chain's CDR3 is CASSLEIRGTDTQYF. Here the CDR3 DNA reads TGCGCCAGCAGCTTGGAAATTAGAGGCACAGATACGCAGTATTTT.

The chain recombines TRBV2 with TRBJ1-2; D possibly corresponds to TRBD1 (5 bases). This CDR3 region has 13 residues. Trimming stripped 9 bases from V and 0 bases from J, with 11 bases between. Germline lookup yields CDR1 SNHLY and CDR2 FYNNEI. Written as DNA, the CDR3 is TGTGCCAGTTCGACAGTCTCTAACTATGGCTACACCTTC. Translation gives CASSTVSNYGYTF.

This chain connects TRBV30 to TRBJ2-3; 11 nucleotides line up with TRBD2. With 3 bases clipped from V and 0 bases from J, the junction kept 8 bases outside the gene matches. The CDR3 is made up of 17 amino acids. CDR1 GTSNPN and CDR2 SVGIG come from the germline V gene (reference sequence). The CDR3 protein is CAWSRGLAAQSTDTQYF. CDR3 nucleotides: TGTGCCTGGAGCCGGGGACTAGCGGCCCAGAGCACAGATACGCAGTATTTT.

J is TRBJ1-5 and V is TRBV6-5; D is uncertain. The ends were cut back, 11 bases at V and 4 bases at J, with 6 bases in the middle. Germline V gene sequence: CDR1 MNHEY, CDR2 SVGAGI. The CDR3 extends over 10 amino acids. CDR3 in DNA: TGTGCCCCATTGAATCAGCCCCAGCATTTT. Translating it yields CAPLNQPQHF.

Here the CDR3 reads CASSQVLSLGNTIYF. The CDR3 DNA reads TGCGCCAGCAGCCAAGTTCTCAGCCTGGGAAACACCATATATTTT. The genes are TRBV4-3 and TRBJ1-3; D not certain. Germline CDR1 reads LGHNA; CDR2 reads YSLEER. The V gene lost 1 base and the J gene lost 4 bases, with 11 bases spanning the gap. CDR3 size: 15 residues.

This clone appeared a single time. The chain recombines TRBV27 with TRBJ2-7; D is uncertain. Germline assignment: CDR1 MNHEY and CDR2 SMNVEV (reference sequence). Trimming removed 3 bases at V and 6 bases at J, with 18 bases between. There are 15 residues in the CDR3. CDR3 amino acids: CASSFSHRLLTEQYF. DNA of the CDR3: TGTGCCAGCAGTTTCTCCCATAGATTGTTAACCGAGCAGTACTTC.

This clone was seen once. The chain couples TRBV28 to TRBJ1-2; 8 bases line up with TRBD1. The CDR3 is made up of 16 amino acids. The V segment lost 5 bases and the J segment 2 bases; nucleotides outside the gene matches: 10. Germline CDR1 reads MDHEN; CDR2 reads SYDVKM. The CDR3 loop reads CASSPWTGRLNYGYTF. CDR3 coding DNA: TGTGCCAGCAGTCCTTGGACAGGGAGGTTGAACTATGGCTACACCTTC.

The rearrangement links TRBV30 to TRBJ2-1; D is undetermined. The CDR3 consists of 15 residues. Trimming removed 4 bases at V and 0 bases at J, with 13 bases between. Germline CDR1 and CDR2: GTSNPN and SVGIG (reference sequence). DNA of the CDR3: TGTGCCTGGATGCGAAGCCGGAGCTCCTACAATGAGCAGTTCTTC. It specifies CAWMRSRSSYNEQFF.

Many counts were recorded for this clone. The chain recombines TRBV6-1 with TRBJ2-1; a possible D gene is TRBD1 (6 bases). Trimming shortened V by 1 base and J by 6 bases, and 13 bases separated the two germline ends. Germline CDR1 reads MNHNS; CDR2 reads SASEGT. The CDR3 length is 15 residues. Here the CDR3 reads CASSEDWTAVNEQFF. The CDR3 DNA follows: TGTGCCAGCAGTGAAGACTGGACAGCGGTCAATGAGCAGTTCTTC.

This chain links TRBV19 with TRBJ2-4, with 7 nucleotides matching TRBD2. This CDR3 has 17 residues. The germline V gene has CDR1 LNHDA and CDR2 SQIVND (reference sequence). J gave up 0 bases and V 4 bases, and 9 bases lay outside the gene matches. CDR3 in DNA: TGTGCCAGTAGTAAGTCGGGAGGAACACTAGCCAAAAACATTCAGTACTTC. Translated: CASSKSGGTLAKNIQYF.

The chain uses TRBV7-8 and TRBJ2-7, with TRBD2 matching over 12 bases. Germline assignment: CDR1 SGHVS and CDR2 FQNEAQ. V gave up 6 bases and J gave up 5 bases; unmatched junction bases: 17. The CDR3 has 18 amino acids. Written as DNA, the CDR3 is TGTGCCAGCAGTTCCCCGAGGACTAGCGGGAAAAGGAGGGACGAGCAGTACTTC. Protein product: CASSSPRTSGKRRDEQYF.

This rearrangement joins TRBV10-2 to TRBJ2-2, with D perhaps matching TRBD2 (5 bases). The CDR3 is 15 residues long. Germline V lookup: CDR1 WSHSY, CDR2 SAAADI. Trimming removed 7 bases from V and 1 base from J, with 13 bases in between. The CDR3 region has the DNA TGCGCCAGCATGTACTCACGGGGGAACACCGGGGAGCTGTTTTTT. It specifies CASMYSRGNTGELFF.

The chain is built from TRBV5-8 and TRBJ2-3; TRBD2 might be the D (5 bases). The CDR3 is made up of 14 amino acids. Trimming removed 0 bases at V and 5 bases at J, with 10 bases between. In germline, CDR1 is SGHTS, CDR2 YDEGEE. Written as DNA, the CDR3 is TGTGCCAGCAGCTTGGTTGTCGGGATAGATACGCAGTATTTT. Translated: CASSLVVGIDTQYF.

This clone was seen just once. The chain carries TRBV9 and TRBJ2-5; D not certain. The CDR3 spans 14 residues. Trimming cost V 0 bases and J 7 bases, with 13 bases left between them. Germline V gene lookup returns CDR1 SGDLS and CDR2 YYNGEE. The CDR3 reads CASSVAQPSGTQYF. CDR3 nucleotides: TGTGCCAGCAGCGTAGCTCAACCGTCGGGGACCCAGTACTTC.

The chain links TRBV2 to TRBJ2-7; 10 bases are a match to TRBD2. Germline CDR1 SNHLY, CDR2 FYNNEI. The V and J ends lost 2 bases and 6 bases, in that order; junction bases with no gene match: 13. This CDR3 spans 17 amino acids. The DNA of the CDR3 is TGTGCCAGCAGTGAACTAGCGGGAGTCATTATTCCCCCCGAGCAGTACTTC. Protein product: CASSELAGVIIPPEQYF.

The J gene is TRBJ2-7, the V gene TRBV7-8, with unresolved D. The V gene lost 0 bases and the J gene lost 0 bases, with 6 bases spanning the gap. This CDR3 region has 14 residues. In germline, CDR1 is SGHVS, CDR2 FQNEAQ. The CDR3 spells CASSLASSSYEQYF. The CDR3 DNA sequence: TGTGCCAGCAGCTTAGCGAGCAGCTCCTACGAGCAGTACTTC.

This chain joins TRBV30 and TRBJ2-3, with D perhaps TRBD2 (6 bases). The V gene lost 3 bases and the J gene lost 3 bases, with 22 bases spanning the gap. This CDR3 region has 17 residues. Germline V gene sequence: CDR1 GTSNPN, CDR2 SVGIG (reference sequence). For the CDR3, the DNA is TGTGCCTGGAGCACCGGGACTGACTCCTCCGGTACAGATACGCAGTATTTT. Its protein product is CAWSTGTDSSGTDTQYF.

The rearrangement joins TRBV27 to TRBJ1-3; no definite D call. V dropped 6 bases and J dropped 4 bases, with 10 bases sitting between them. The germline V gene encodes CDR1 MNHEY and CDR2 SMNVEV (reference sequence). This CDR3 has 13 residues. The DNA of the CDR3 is TGTGCCAGCAGACCCGTGGGCGGAAACACCATATATTTT. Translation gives CASRPVGGNTIYF.